A selection of T cell receptor beta chains follows, all from one sample in a study of blood T cell repertoires in COVID-19. Only in-frame clones appear in the TCRdb table, and some are missing; sequencing was by immunoSEQ multiplex PCR. The table lists under 200,000 clones, around 87% of them singletons. Sequenced input: peripheral blood. These receptors were collected from a man in his fifties or sixties with COVID-19, enrolled during active disease. CDR3s include the opening cysteine and the closing phenylalanine or tryptophan. The order of the fields is clone size, V gene, D gene, J gene, CDR3 protein, CDR3 DNA. The D gene is left open where the match is weak. A row's size may be missing; if present it is once, few, many or a size class.

-	TRBV7-9	-	TRBJ2-1	CASSLAASAEQFF	TGTGCCAGCAGCTTAGCAGCGTCCGCTGAGCAGTTCTTC
-	TRBV29-1	TRBD1	TRBJ1-1	CSLRQGAPEAFF	TGCAGCTTACGACAGGGGGCCCCTGAAGCTTTCTTT
-	TRBV9	TRBD1	TRBJ2-2	CASTPLGQGNTGELFF	TGTGCCAGCACCCCCCTGGGACAGGGAAACACCGGGGAGCTGTTTTTT
-	TRBV7-9	-	TRBJ1-5	CASSRERVGNNQPQHF	TGTGCCAGCAGCAGAGAGAGGGTTGGGAACAATCAGCCCCAGCATTTT
-	TRBV18	-	TRBJ1-6	CASSPLGSQGSYNSPLHF	TGTGCCAGCTCACCACTAGGTTCTCAGGGGAGCTATAATTCACCCCTCCACTTT
-	TRBV12-5	-	TRBJ2-4	CASGLDRNIAKNIQYF	TGTGCTAGTGGCCTTGACAGAAACATAGCCAAAAACATTCAGTACTTC
-	TRBV7-9	TRBD1	TRBJ1-4	CASSLGDRVGEKLFF	TGTGCCAGCAGCTTAGGGGACAGGGTTGGGGAAAAACTGTTTTTT
once	TRBV24-1	TRBD2	TRBJ2-5	CATSDSPLREKETQYF	TGTGCCACCAGTGATTCGCCGTTGCGGGAGAAAGAGACCCAGTACTTC
-	TRBV18	-	TRBJ1-5	CASSPLDSNQPQHF	TGTGCCAGCTCACCGCTAGATAGCAATCAGCCCCAGCATTTT
once	TRBV6-5	TRBD2	TRBJ2-1	CASSRLGGNEQFF	TGTGCCAGCAGTCGACTGGGGGGGAATGAGCAGTTCTTC
-	TRBV5-6	TRBD1	TRBJ2-5	CASRVLGDRGQETQYF	TGTGCCAGCAGGGTCCTAGGGGACAGGGGCCAAGAGACCCAGTACTTC
-	TRBV7-8	TRBD2	TRBJ2-5	CASSQVGGTETQYF	TGTGCCAGCAGCCAAGTCGGGGGGACGGAGACCCAGTACTTC
-	TRBV7-8	-	TRBJ1-4	CASSLGQAKVKGPNEKLFF	TGTGCCAGCAGCTTAGGACAGGCCAAGGTTAAAGGTCCAAATGAAAAACTGTTTTTT
-	TRBV19	TRBD1	TRBJ2-3	CASSIALGQGLTDTQYF	TGTGCCAGTAGTATAGCGCTCGGACAGGGGCTCACAGATACGCAGTATTTT
-	TRBV6-6	TRBD1	TRBJ2-7	CASSYSTGFSGEQYF	TGTGCCAGCAGTTACTCGACAGGGTTCTCTGGTGAGCAGTACTTC
few	TRBV7-9	-	TRBJ2-2	CACQRRTNTGELFF	TGTGCCTGCCAGCGCCGGACAAACACCGGGGAGCTGTTTTTT
-	TRBV19	TRBD1	TRBJ2-6	CASSRYGRQGALGANVLTF	TGTGCCAGTAGTAGGTACGGCCGACAGGGGGCGCTTGGGGCCAACGTCCTGACTTTC
-	TRBV19	-	TRBJ2-2	CASRMDGGTGELFF	TGTGCCAGTAGGATGGACGGAGGCACCGGGGAGCTGTTTTTT
few	TRBV9	TRBD2	TRBJ2-7	CASSASTSEAYEQYF	TGTGCCAGCAGCGCATCGACTAGCGAAGCCTACGAGCAGTACTTC
-	TRBV9	-	TRBJ1-3	CASSAQAQGRNTIYF	TGTGCCAGCAGCGCTCAGGCCCAAGGCAGAAACACCATATATTTT
-	TRBV5-1	TRBD1	TRBJ1-1	CASSSRTGGLNTEAFF	TGCGCCAGCAGCTCAAGGACAGGGGGTTTGAACACTGAAGCTTTCTTT
-	TRBV6-4	TRBD2	TRBJ2-7	CASSVLAGGTYEQYF	TGTGCCAGCAGCGTTCTAGCGGGAGGGACCTACGAGCAGTACTTC
-	TRBV5-1	TRBD2	TRBJ2-3	CASSFELAADTQYF	TGCGCCAGCAGCTTTGAACTAGCGGCGGATACGCAGTATTTT
-	TRBV28	-	TRBJ1-5	CASSLGQSNQPQHF	TGTGCCAGCAGTTTAGGACAGAGCAATCAGCCCCAGCATTTT
-	TRBV6-6	TRBD1	TRBJ1-4	CASSDKDRGGGEKLFF	TGTGCCAGCAGCGACAAGGACAGGGGAGGAGGGGAAAAACTGTTTTTT
-	TRBV6-5	-	TRBJ2-1	CASSYPGNLEQFF	TGTGCCAGCAGTTACCCCGGGAATTTAGAGCAGTTCTTC
many	TRBV5-4	TRBD1	TRBJ2-7	CASSFGQVTYEQYF	TGTGCCAGCAGCTTTGGACAGGTAACCTACGAGCAGTACTTC
-	TRBV6-2/TRBV6-3	TRBD1	TRBJ1-6	CASSTTTGAVLSYNSPLHF	TGTGCCAGCAGTACAACGACAGGGGCCGTCCTCTCCTATAATTCACCCCTCCACTTT
-	TRBV7-9	-	TRBJ2-4	CASSPVSPKNIQYF	TGTGCCAGCAGCCCCGTTTCTCCCAAAAACATTCAGTACTTC
-	TRBV7-9	TRBD1	TRBJ1-2	CASSPPGGLDNYGYTF	TGTGCCAGCAGCCCTCCAGGGGGATTGGATAACTATGGCTACACCTTC
-	TRBV19	TRBD1	TRBJ2-2	CATTPGQGTGELFF	TGTGCCACAACACCGGGACAGGGGACCGGGGAGCTGTTTTTT
-	TRBV4-1	-	TRBJ2-5	CASSQDYRYQETQYF	TGCGCCAGCAGCCAAGATTACAGGTACCAAGAGACCCAGTACTTC
-	TRBV28	TRBD1	TRBJ1-1	CASSLRTGNTEAFF	TGTGCCAGCAGTTTACGGACAGGGAACACTGAAGCTTTCTTT
-	TRBV4-2	TRBD2	TRBJ2-1	CASSAGLAGISSSYNEQFF	TGTGCCAGCAGCGCGGGACTAGCGGGAATATCCAGCTCCTACAATGAGCAGTTCTTC
-	TRBV2	TRBD1	TRBJ2-7	CASSGTGGVLEQYF	TGTGCCAGCAGTGGGACAGGGGGAGTGTTAGAGCAGTACTTC
-	TRBV4-3	TRBD1	TRBJ1-2	CASSPFLGGHGYTF	TGCGCCAGCAGCCCGTTTTTAGGGGGCCATGGCTACACCTTC
once	TRBV15	-	TRBJ2-7	CATSTRYTGSEQYF	TGTGCCACCAGCACCCGTTACACAGGGTCCGAGCAGTACTTC
-	TRBV6-2/TRBV6-3	-	TRBJ2-3	CASSYSGRTTDTQYF	TGTGCCAGCAGTTACTCTGGGCGAACCACAGATACGCAGTATTTT
-	TRBV15	-	TRBJ1-4	CATRGRIGEKLFF	TGTGCCACCAGGGGGCGTATAGGGGAAAAACTGTTTTTT
-	TRBV18	-	TRBJ1-5	CASSPGVESQAKNQPQHF	TGTGCCAGCTCACCCGGCGTTGAATCTCAGGCCAAAAATCAGCCCCAGCATTTT
-	TRBV28	TRBD2	TRBJ2-5	CASSFAGAQETQYF	TGTGCCAGCAGTTTTGCGGGAGCACAAGAGACCCAGTACTTC
-	TRBV19	TRBD2	TRBJ2-1	CASSGGGVGEQFF	TGTGCCAGTAGTGGCGGGGGAGTGGGTGAGCAGTTCTTC
-	TRBV7-9	-	TRBJ2-6	CASSLEYHRLSSGANVLTF	TGTGCCAGCAGCTTAGAGTACCATAGACTGAGCTCTGGGGCCAACGTCCTGACTTTC